A single sample gave rise to the 5 T cell receptor beta chains below, sequenced in a study of OX40 agonist ivuxolimab in advanced cancers. Library preparation used the immunoSEQ multiplex PCR assay. In TCRdb, the immuneACCESS table is reduced to in-frame sequences with V and J assigned. These tables do not hold every clone; where another copy was compared, an unresolved V gene accounts for under half, and the others remain unexplained. The table for this sample lists about 42,000 clones; around 87% of them were counted only once. The biggest ten clones account for 15% of the sample. Sequenced material: CD4+ or CD8+ T cells sorted from blood, taken in a trial of the OX40 agonist ivuxolimab. Source of these receptors: an adult with an advanced solid tumor such as melanoma, head and neck, liver or kidney cancer.

The chain carries TRBV2 and TRBJ2-3; D gene ambiguous. Per the germline V gene, CDR1 is SNHLY and CDR2 is FYNNEI. V lost 8 bases and J 6 bases, leaving 6 bases between the germline ends. The CDR3 is 10 amino acids. CDR3 nucleotides: TGTGCCAGCGGAGTCGATACGCAGTATTTT. This sequence encodes CASGVDTQYF.

This clone was recorded once. The chain recombines TRBV29-1 with TRBJ2-7, with 9 bases lining up with TRBD1. The CDR3 loop spans 14 amino acids. CDR1 and CDR2 (germline): SQVTM, ANQGSEA. V gave up 2 bases and J gave up 3 bases; unmatched junction bases: 5. The CDR3 here is CSVELRQGDYEQYF. CDR3 bases: TGCAGCGTTGAACTAAGACAGGGGGACTACGAGCAGTACTTC.

This chain connects TRBV5-4 to TRBJ2-7; 7 bases are a match to TRBD1. This CDR3 region has 12 residues. The junction had 1 base not matched to a gene; V was cut back by 1 base and J by 6 bases. The germline V gene encodes CDR1 SGHNT and CDR2 YYREEE (reference sequence). The CDR3 region is CASSLTGAEQYV. DNA for the CDR3: TGTGCCAGCAGCTTGACAGGGGCCGAGCAGTACGTC.

V gene TRBV7-9 combines with J gene TRBJ2-1; D may be TRBD2 (5 bases). The V gene lost 2 bases and the J gene lost 2 bases, with 7 bases spanning the gap. The CDR3 has 14 amino acids. CDR1 and CDR2 (germline): SEHNR, FQNEAQ (reference sequence). Here the CDR3 DNA reads TGTGCCAGCAGCTTATCCGGGACCTACAATGAGCAGTTCTTC. This codes for CASSLSGTYNEQFF.

The gene calls are TRBV28 and TRBJ1-2; D might be TRBD1 (6 bases). CDR3 length: 16 residues. V shed 6 bases and J shed 3 bases, with 20 bases lying between them. Germline V CDR1 and CDR2: MDHEN, SYDVKM. CDR3 bases: TGTGCCAGCAGCCCCGGAGCGGGACAAGAATACTATGGCTACACCTTC. Translation gives CASSPGAGQEYYGYTF.